These 31 T cell receptor beta chains originate from one sample sequenced in a study of CD8 T cells in Susac syndrome. RNA amounts of roughly 0.45 to 1 ug underwent reverse transcription with random hexamers. TCRdb reprocessed the immunoSEQ multiplex PCR reads with MiXCR, giving one entry per CDR3 protein. Among 350,000 to 550,000 distinct CDR3 sequences listed, 85% were seen once. Sequencing was performed on CD8+ T cells from PBMCs. The source of these receptors is a human donor with multiple sclerosis.

The rearrangement links TRBV4-1 to TRBJ2-7; D call uncertain. V was shortened by 0 bases and J by 1 base, with 13 bases between the two germline ends. This CDR3 spans 16 amino acids. Germline CDR1 and CDR2: MGHRA and YSYEKL. This chain's CDR3 is CASSQDLGSLSYEQYF. As DNA, the CDR3 is TGCGCCAGCAGCCAAGATCTCGGCAGCCTATCCTACGAGCAGTACTTC.

The V gene is TRBV5-5, the J gene TRBJ2-3; D tentatively reads TRBD1 or TRBD2 (6 bases each). Trimming removed 0 bases at V and 5 bases at J, with 13 bases between. CDR1 SGHKS and CDR2 YYEKEE come from the germline V gene (reference sequence). CDR3 length equals 15 residues. The CDR3 spells CASSLAWGAGDTQYF. CDR3 DNA: TGTGCCAGCAGCTTGGCGTGGGGGGCGGGAGATACGCAGTATTTT.

The chain joins TRBV27 to TRBJ1-1; D call uncertain. There are 15 residues in the CDR3. CDR1 and CDR2 (germline): MNHEY, SMNVEV (reference sequence). The V and J ends lost 6 bases and 4 bases respectively, with 18 bases between them. This CDR3 reads CASRALGGSATEAFF. The CDR3 region has the DNA TGTGCCAGCAGAGCCTTGGGAGGGTCGGCCACTGAAGCTTTCTTT.

This sequence joins TRBV6-1 and TRBJ2-6, with 10 bases matching TRBD1. The CDR3 has 18 amino acids. The V gene's germline CDR1 is MNHNS and CDR2 SASEGT. Germline trimming cut 5 bases from V and 0 bases from J; bases unmatched to any gene: 7. CDR3 bases: TGTGCCAGCAGTCAAGGGACAGGGGTTCCCTCTGGGGCCAACGTCCTGACTTTC. Translating gives CASSQGTGVPSGANVLTF.

The chain couples TRBV29-1 to TRBJ2-5; tentatively, D is TRBD1 (5 bases). The germline gives CDR1 SQVTM, CDR2 ANQGSEA. Deletions cut 0 bases from V and 5 bases from J, with 10 bases between. The CDR3 length is 13 residues. The CDR3 protein is CSVEDRVGETQYF. In DNA, the CDR3 is TGCAGCGTTGAAGACAGGGTGGGGGAGACCCAGTACTTC.

This clonotype was counted a few times. The chain carries TRBV6-1 and TRBJ2-6; D uncertain. The V end was cut by 5 bases, the J end by 1 base, with 9 bases between. Per germline, CDR1 MNHNS and CDR2 SASEGT. CDR3 length equals 15 residues. The CDR3 region is CASSPQESGANVLTF. The DNA for the CDR3 is TGTGCCAGCAGTCCTCAGGAGTCTGGGGCCAACGTCCTGACTTTC.

The genes are TRBV6-5 and TRBJ2-5; D remains ambiguous. Germline CDR1 is MNHEY and CDR2 is SVGAGI. The CDR3 extends over 20 amino acids. Trimming cost V 0 bases and J 4 bases, with 27 bases left between them. DNA for the CDR3: TGTGCCAGCAGTTACTCGAGTTTCGCGTTAGGCAGAGCCTTGGGAGAGACCCAGTACTTC. Its protein is CASSYSSFALGRALGETQYF.

This clonotype was counted a few times. The V and J genes are TRBV20-1 and TRBJ2-7; D remains unclear. V gave up 3 bases and J gave up 2 bases, with 8 bases separating them. CDR3 length: 12 amino acids. CDR1 and CDR2 (germline): DFQATT, SNEGSKA (reference sequence). The CDR3 DNA sequence: TGCAGTGCTAGTGGCGATACCTACGAGCAGTACTTC. Protein sequence: CSASGDTYEQYF.

This clonotype appeared a single time. The chain combines TRBV2 with TRBJ1-1; tentative D call: TRBD1 (5 bases). The CDR3 loop spans 15 amino acids. Germline CDR1 reads SNHLY; CDR2 reads FYNNEI. With 2 bases removed from V and 2 bases from J, the gap between germline ends came to 12 bases. The CDR3 protein is CASSENRDLNTEAFF. DNA for the CDR3: TGTGCCAGCAGTGAAAACCGGGACTTAAACACTGAAGCTTTCTTT.

The chain joins TRBV29-1 to TRBJ2-7; TRBD2 matches at 8 bases. V was clipped by 5 bases and J by 4 bases; unmatched bases: 19. CDR3 length: 17 amino acids. CDR1 SQVTM and CDR2 ANQGSEA come from the germline V gene. DNA for the CDR3: TGCAGCGTTCTGGGACTAGTATCGGTGGGGGACTCATACGAGCAGTACTTC. The encoded protein is CSVLGLVSVGDSYEQYF.

CDR3 bases: TGTGCCAGCAGTTTGGGCTTGCGCGAAAAACTGTTTTTT. This translates into CASSLGLREKLFF. The rearrangement uses TRBV27 and TRBJ1-4, with D hard to call. CDR1 and CDR2 from the germline V gene are MNHEY and SMNVEV (reference sequence). Trimming left V 3 bases short and J 8 bases short, with 10 bases between. The CDR3 totals 13 residues.

The rearrangement uses TRBV10-3 and TRBJ2-5, with TRBD1 identical over 7 bases. Germline assignment: CDR1 ENHRY and CDR2 SYGVKD. J gave up 5 bases and V 2 bases, and 14 bases lay outside the gene matches. This CDR3 comprises 17 residues. For the CDR3, the DNA is TGTGCCATCAGTGAGACTGTGGCAGGGGGATCAGATGAGACCCAGTACTTC. Translating it yields CAISETVAGGSDETQYF.

V usage is TRBV12-3 or TRBV12-4 and J usage is TRBJ1-1; D is unresolved. The CDR3 length is 12 residues. Trimming took 4 bases from V and 8 from J, leaving 11 bases between them. The CDR3 sequence: CASSSDGREAFF. CDR3 bases: TGTGCCAGCAGTTCCGACGGGAGAGAAGCTTTCTTT.

This clonotype has a handful of counts. This chain uses TRBV7-2 with TRBJ2-7, with D uncertain. The CDR3 extends over 13 amino acids. CDR1 is SGHTA and CDR2 is FQGNSA in the germline V gene. V was shortened by 5 bases and J by 4 bases, with 12 bases between the two germline ends. The CDR3 DNA sequence: TGTGCCAGCAGCATAAGCCCCCCATACGAGCAGTACTTC. Protein sequence: CASSISPPYEQYF.

This sequence joins TRBV11-2 and TRBJ1-1; 7 positions agree with TRBD1. The J segment lost 3 bases and the V segment lost 5 bases, leaving 9 bases of the junction unmatched. This CDR3 region has 15 residues. Germline loops: CDR1 SGHAT, CDR2 FQNNGV. CDR3 amino acids: CASSPPDRWDTEAFF. The CDR3 DNA sequence: TGTGCCAGCAGCCCTCCGGACAGGTGGGACACTGAAGCTTTCTTT.

The chain uses TRBV3-1 and TRBJ2-3, with 10 bases that match TRBD2. There are 16 residues in the CDR3. Germline V gives CDR1 LGHDT, CDR2 YNNKEL (reference sequence). V dropped 4 bases and J dropped 2; count of bases not matched to a gene: 6. The CDR3 loop reads CASSLIAGGPTDTQYF. CDR3 bases: TGTGCCAGCAGCCTAATAGCGGGAGGACCCACAGATACGCAGTATTTT.

CDR3 region: CASSQAWRNTEAFF. CDR3 DNA: TGTGCCAGCAGCCAAGCTTGGAGGAACACTGAAGCTTTCTTT. V usage is TRBV3-1 and J usage is TRBJ1-1; the D is unclear. The germline CDR1 and CDR2 sequences are LGHDT and YNNKEL (reference sequence). V lost 1 base to trimming and J lost 1 base, with 7 bases between them. The length of the CDR3 is 14 residues.

This clonotype was counted ten times or more. The chain joins TRBV25-1 to TRBJ2-7; D is undetermined. V was shortened by 8 bases and J by 0 bases, with 2 bases between the two germline ends. The CDR3 sequence is 10 residues long. The germline V gene has CDR1 MGHDK and CDR2 SYGVNS. CDR3 in DNA: TGTGCCAGCGGCTCCTACGAGCAGTACTTC. Amino acid sequence: CASGSYEQYF.

J is TRBJ1-1 and V is TRBV13; D unresolved. The CDR3 extends over 12 amino acids. CDR1 and CDR2 (germline): PRHDT, FYEKMQ (reference sequence). Trimming removed 3 bases from V and 8 bases from J, with 10 bases in between. The CDR3 sequence: CASSLSDLEAFF. For the CDR3, the DNA is TGTGCCAGCAGCTTGTCGGACCTAGAAGCTTTCTTT. Full variable domain (remainder filled in from reference TRBV13 and TRBJ1-1): AAGVIQSPRHLIKEKRETATLKCYPIPRHDTVYWYQQGPGQDPQFLISFYEKMQSDKGSIPDRFSAQQFSDYHSELNMSSLELGDSALYFCASSLSDLEAFFGQGTRLTVV.

J is TRBJ2-1 and V is TRBV4-1, with TRBD2 identical over 8 bases. The CDR3 runs 16 residues. J gave up 5 bases and V 0 bases, and 6 bases lay outside the gene matches. Per the germline V gene, CDR1 is MGHRA and CDR2 is YSYEKL. The CDR3 sequence: CASSQDGAGGHNEQFF. The CDR3 DNA is TGCGCCAGCAGCCAAGACGGGGCGGGGGGCCACAATGAGCAGTTCTTC.

This clonotype was detected only once. This chain uses TRBV5-1 with TRBJ1-1, with 8 bases identical to TRBD1. The CDR3 contains 17 residues. V lost 2 bases, J lost 4 bases, and 13 bases stayed unmatched. Germline CDR1 and CDR2: SGHRS and YFSETQ. The CDR3 protein is CASSFRDRLSPATEAFF. The CDR3 DNA sequence: TGCGCCAGCAGCTTCCGGGACAGGCTCTCCCCGGCCACTGAAGCTTTCTTT.

The rearrangement uses TRBV5-5 and TRBJ2-7; D gene ambiguous. The germline gives CDR1 SGHKS, CDR2 YYEKEE (reference sequence). CDR3 length equals 16 residues. V was shortened by 2 bases and J by 0 bases, with 15 bases between the two germline ends. CDR3 in amino acids: CASSFDSGYSSYEQYF. The CDR3 DNA reads as TGTGCCAGCAGCTTTGACTCCGGGTACAGCTCCTACGAGCAGTACTTC.

The chain is built from TRBV30 and TRBJ1-1; D unresolved. The germline gives CDR1 GTSNPN, CDR2 SVGIG (reference sequence). The CDR3 has 14 residues. V lost 4 bases, J lost 0 bases, and 12 bases lay in between. As DNA, the CDR3 is TGTGCCTGGAAACTAATCGGTTTGAACACTGAAGCTTTCTTT. This translates into CAWKLIGLNTEAFF.

This chain connects TRBV30 to TRBJ2-2, with D unclear. Germline CDR1 GTSNPN, CDR2 SVGIG (reference sequence). This CDR3 spans 14 amino acids. Trimming took off 2 bases at V and 5 bases at J, with 12 bases between the two ends. The CDR3 DNA reads as TGTGCCTGGAGTAACGGGTTAGGGACCGGGGAGCTGTTTTTT. Amino acid sequence: CAWSNGLGTGELFF.

The chain uses TRBV25-1 and TRBJ2-1, with D possibly matching TRBD1 (6 bases). CDR3 size: 16 residues. Germline CDR1 and CDR2: MGHDK and SYGVNS. With 3 bases removed from V and 5 bases from J, the gap between germline ends came to 17 bases. CDR3 protein: CASSDLRGPNDNEQFF. DNA of the CDR3: TGTGCCAGCAGTGATCTCAGGGGACCTAACGACAATGAGCAGTTCTTC. The full variable domain, rest sourced from reference TRBV25-1 and TRBJ2-1, is EADIYQTPRYLVIGTGKKITLECSQTMGHDKMYWYQQDPGMELHLIHYSYGVNSTEKGDLSSESTVSRIRTEHFPLTLESARPSHTSQYLCASSDLRGPNDNEQFFGPGTRLTVL.

V and J are TRBV12-3 or TRBV12-4 and TRBJ1-1; D remains ambiguous. This CDR3 comprises 11 residues. Deletions cut 7 bases from V and 4 bases from J, with 7 bases between. CDR3 DNA sequence: TGTGCCAGCACCCTTAGCACTGAAGCTTTCTTT. Translated, it gives CASTLSTEAFF.

This clonotype is a singleton in its sample. The gene calls are TRBV10-2 and TRBJ2-2; D might be TRBD1 (5 bases). The CDR3 consists of 13 residues. The V end lost 9 bases, the J end lost 1 base, and 9 bases lay between the germline ends. The V gene's germline CDR1 is WSHSY and CDR2 SAAADI. The CDR3 region is CASETENTGELFF. The CDR3, as DNA: TGCGCCAGTGAGACAGAGAACACCGGGGAGCTGTTTTTT.

This sequence joins TRBV27 and TRBJ2-7; D call uncertain. The CDR3 is made up of 12 amino acids. Germline CDR1 reads MNHEY; CDR2 reads SMNVEV (reference sequence). V was trimmed by 8 bases and J by 4 bases, leaving 12 bases between them. The CDR3 coding sequence is TGTGCCAGCGGGTCAGCCTTATACGAGCAGTACTTC. It yields the protein CASGSALYEQYF.

J is TRBJ2-7 and V is TRBV30; tentative D call: TRBD2 (5 bases). Germline V gene sequence: CDR1 GTSNPN, CDR2 SVGIG (reference sequence). The ends were cut back, 0 bases at V and 6 bases at J, with 15 bases in the middle. The CDR3 has 14 amino acids. The CDR3 region is CAWSVSEGYGEQYF. The DNA of the CDR3 is TGTGCCTGGAGTGTTAGTGAGGGATACGGCGAGCAGTACTTC. Drawing the rest from reference TRBV30 and TRBJ2-7, the complete variable domain is SQTIHQWPATLVQPVGSPLSLECTVEGTSNPNLYWYRQAAGRGLQLLFYSVGIGQISSEVPQNLSASRPQDRQFILSSKKLLLSDSGFYLCAWSVSEGYGEQYFGPGTRLTVT.

The chain has TRBV7-3 and TRBJ2-1; 10 nucleotides align to TRBD1. The V gene end was trimmed by 4 bases and the J gene end by 8 bases; junction bases not matched to a gene: 5. Germline V gives CDR1 SGHTA, CDR2 FQGTGA. CDR3 length: 14 residues. The CDR3 bases are TGTGCCAGCAGCTCCCAGGACAGGGGGTATGAGCAGTTCTTC. Its translation: CASSSQDRGYEQFF.

In its sample, this clonotype was seen once. The genes are TRBV28 and TRBJ1-2; D may be TRBD1 (6 bases). Deletions cut 3 bases from V and 4 bases from J, with 15 bases between. This CDR3 spans 15 amino acids. The germline V gene has CDR1 MDHEN and CDR2 SYDVKM. The CDR3 nucleotides are TGTGCCAGCAGTTTGACAGGTCTCGAATCCTATGGCTACACCTTC. This translates into CASSLTGLESYGYTF.